This entry lists 4 T cell receptor beta chains sequenced from one sample in a study of naive and memory T cell subsets. Two oligonucleotides, mixed equimolar, formed the beta constant-region primer covering TRBC1 and TRBC2. Using its own MiXCR run on the UMI-ligation and nested PCR reads, TCRdb lists one record per CDR3 protein. The sample shows tens of thousands of distinct CDR3 sequences, over 10% of them seen only once. The specimen was central memory CD4+ T cells from blood. Source of these receptors: a human donor in good health.

This chain connects TRBV29-1 to TRBJ1-1; D is unresolved. V dropped 5 bases and J dropped 1 base, with 23 bases sitting between them. CDR3 length equals 17 residues. Germline V CDR1 and CDR2: SQVTM, ANQGSEA. In DNA form, the CDR3 reads TGCAGCGTTCGCGGTGGCCCGGGGTCCCGCTCGAACACTGAAGCTTTCTTT. Translating gives CSVRGGPGSRSNTEAFF.

Only a few counts were recorded for this clonotype. The chain uses TRBV24-1 and TRBJ2-3, with 12 bases aligning to TRBD1. The CDR3 contains 16 residues. The junction had 5 bases not matched to a gene; V was cut back by 5 bases and J by 3 bases. Germline loops: CDR1 KGHDR, CDR2 SFDVKD. CDR3 coding DNA: TGTGCCACCAGTGGGGGGACAGGGGGCAGAACAGATACGCAGTATTTT. This codes for CATSGGTGGRTDTQYF.

This clonotype came up a few times. The CDR3 loop reads CASTKQNGELFF. In DNA, the CDR3 is TGTGCCAGCACCAAACAAAACGGGGAGCTGTTTTTT. The chain links TRBV28 to TRBJ2-2; D call uncertain. The CDR3 length is 12 residues. Trimming took off 7 bases at V and 7 bases at J, with 10 bases between the two ends. Germline V CDR1 and CDR2: MDHEN, SYDVKM.

The rearrangement uses TRBV14 and TRBJ1-2; weak D call: TRBD1 (5 bases). This CDR3 has 15 amino acids. Trimming removed 3 bases at V and 4 bases at J, with 15 bases between. In germline, CDR1 is SGHDN, CDR2 FVKESK. Here the CDR3 DNA reads TGTGCCAGCAGCCAGGGGATAACAGGAATCTATGGCTACACCTTC. Its translation is CASSQGITGIYGYTF. Full variable domain (outside the CDR3, taken from reference TRBV14 and TRBJ1-2): EAGVTQFPSHSVIEKGQTVTLRCDPISGHDNLYWYRRVMGKEIKFLLHFVKESKQDESGMPNNRFLAERTGGTYSTLKVQPAELEDSGVYFCASSQGITGIYGYTFGSGTRLTVV.